The rows below give T cell receptor beta chains drawn from one sample of a study of blood T cell repertoires in COVID-19. The data were produced by immunoSEQ multiplex PCR, yet TCRdb's version contains in-frame clones alone and is incomplete. The sample includes approximately 150,000 clones, approximately 80% seen only once; the top ten take roughly 1.4%. The sequencing sample was made of peripheral blood. The origin of the receptors is a human donor in a cohort sampled during active COVID-19. The CDR3 runs from the conserved cysteine through the conserved F or W. A D gene is named only where the DNA matches it firmly. A clone size is listed for some rows: how often the clone was seen (once, few, many), or a class if it is expanded.

>-|-|TRBV6-5|TRBJ2-7
CASRAFIGSSYEQYF
TGTGCCAGCAGGGCTTTTATCGGGAGTTCCTACGAGCAGTACTTC
>TRBD1|-|TRBV15|TRBJ2-5
CATQGARAETQYF
TGTGCCACCCAGGGGGCGCGGGCGGAGACCCAGTACTTC
>TRBD1|few|TRBV20-1|TRBJ1-4
CSASDPGTGSEKLFF
TGCAGTGCTAGTGACCCCGGGACAGGGAGCGAAAAACTGTTTTTT
>TRBD2|-|TRBV7-2|TRBJ2-5
CASSPNGKASSGAQETQYF
TGTGCCAGCAGCCCAAATGGTAAAGCCTCTAGCGGGGCCCAAGAGACCCAGTACTTC
>-|-|TRBV6-5|TRBJ2-3
CASSRQDTDTQYF
TGTGCCAGCAGCCGACAGGACACAGATACGCAGTATTTT
>TRBD2|-|TRBV9|TRBJ2-7
CASSAGTSGREQYF
TGTGCCAGCAGCGCAGGGACTAGCGGGAGGGAGCAGTACTTC
>TRBD2|-|TRBV29-1|TRBJ2-1
CSVEVGLVTRGEQFF
TGCAGCGTTGAAGTAGGACTAGTTACCCGCGGGGAGCAGTTCTTC
>TRBD1|once|TRBV5-1|TRBJ1-1
CASSLLVTGDTEAFF
TGCGCCAGCAGCTTGCTAGTGACAGGGGACACTGAAGCTTTCTTT
>TRBD1|-|TRBV6-5|TRBJ2-7
CASSRDRDNYEQYF
TGTGCCAGCAGTCGGGACAGGGACAACTACGAGCAGTACTTC
>-|-|TRBV18|TRBJ2-1
CASSLDTYNEQFF
TGTGCCAGCTCACTGGACACCTACAATGAGCAGTTCTTC
>-|-|TRBV15|TRBJ1-1
CATSGDREYTEAFF
TGTGCCACCAGCGGCGACAGAGAATACACTGAAGCTTTCTTT
>-|-|TRBV30|TRBJ2-7
CAWNTGVLGEQYF
TGTGCCTGGAACACGGGAGTGCTTGGCGAGCAGTACTTC
>TRBD2|-|TRBV12-3/TRBV12-4|TRBJ2-7
CASSLVASGRVYF
TGTGCCAGCAGTTTAGTCGCTAGCGGGAGGGTGTACTTC
>TRBD2|-|TRBV28|TRBJ2-1
CASSLREGLGNEQFF
TGTGCCAGCAGTTTGCGGGAGGGCCTGGGAAATGAGCAGTTCTTC
>-|-|TRBV2|TRBJ1-2
CASSESRGQGYTF
TGTGCCAGCAGTGAGTCCAGGGGCCAGGGCTACACCTTC
>TRBD2|-|TRBV18|TRBJ2-7
CASASGRAVYEQYF
TGTGCCAGCGCTAGCGGGAGGGCCGTTTACGAGCAGTACTTC
>-|-|TRBV2|TRBJ2-7
CASSENSGISYEQYF
TGTGCCAGCAGTGAAAATAGCGGCATCTCCTACGAGCAGTACTTC
>TRBD2|-|TRBV6-6|TRBJ2-3
CASSPRAGGSTDTQYF
TGTGCCAGCAGCCCCCGGGCGGGGGGTAGCACAGATACGCAGTATTTT
>TRBD2|-|TRBV5-1|TRBJ2-1
CASSLGTSGSLTNEQFF
TGCGCCAGCAGCTTAGGGACTAGCGGGAGCCTTACCAATGAGCAGTTCTTC
>TRBD1|-|TRBV24-1|TRBJ2-1
CATSPGGQLRLGNEQFF
TGTGCCACCAGCCCAGGGGGACAACTCCGACTTGGCAATGAGCAGTTCTTC
>TRBD1|-|TRBV7-9|TRBJ2-2
CASSRPGGRDTGELFF
TGTGCCAGCAGCCGACCAGGGGGCCGGGACACCGGGGAGCTGTTTTTT
>-|-|TRBV24-1|TRBJ2-3
CATSGGQGTSVFRGDTQYF
TGTGCCACCAGTGGCGGACAGGGGACTAGCGTTTTCAGGGGAGATACGCAGTATTTT
>-|-|TRBV6-2/TRBV6-3|TRBJ1-1
CASSPALGREGSEAFF
TGTGCCAGCAGTCCCGCTCTGGGCAGGGAGGGCTCTGAAGCTTTCTTT
>TRBD2|-|TRBV5-1|TRBJ2-7
CASSLGTSGSEQYF
TGCGCCAGCAGCTTAGGGACTAGCGGGAGCGAGCAGTACTTC
>TRBD2|-|TRBV15|TRBJ2-7
CATSTLAGFEQYF
TGTGCCACCAGCACACTAGCGGGATTCGAGCAGTACTTC
>TRBD2|once|TRBV11-2|TRBJ2-1
CASTFDPSGLALNEQFF
TGTGCCAGCACCTTTGATCCCTCGGGACTAGCGTTAAATGAGCAGTTCTTC
>TRBD1|-|TRBV7-2|TRBJ1-3
CASSDRGSGNTIYF
TGTGCCAGCAGTGACAGGGGGTCTGGAAACACCATATATTTT
>TRBD1|once|TRBV18|TRBJ1-1
CASRGQGDTEAFF
TGTGCCAGCCGGGGACAGGGTGACACTGAAGCTTTCTTT
>TRBD2|-|TRBV5-1|TRBJ2-1
CASSLDGGRAYNEQFF
TGCGCCAGCAGCTTGGATGGCGGGAGGGCCTACAATGAGCAGTTCTTC
>-|-|TRBV7-8|TRBJ2-7
CASSPEVGSSYEQYF
TGTGCCAGCAGCCCCGAAGTAGGGAGCTCCTACGAGCAGTACTTC
>-|-|TRBV5-1|TRBJ2-7
CASSYGQYEQYF
TGCGCCAGCAGCTACGGACAGTACGAGCAGTACTTC
>TRBD1|-|TRBV9|TRBJ2-7
CASSVGGTAPYEQYF
TGTGCCAGCAGCGTAGGAGGGACAGCCCCGTACGAGCAGTACTTC
>-|-|TRBV18|TRBJ2-5
CASSPEQGREETQYF
TGTGCCAGCTCACCAGAGCAGGGCCGAGAGGAGACCCAGTACTTC
>-|-|TRBV7-2|TRBJ1-5
CASSPSGQPQHF
TGTGCCAGCAGCCCCTCAGGCCAGCCCCAGCATTTT
>TRBD1|-|TRBV4-2|TRBJ2-2
CASSHGDRGADGELFF
TGTGCCAGCAGCCACGGGGACAGGGGGGCGGACGGGGAGCTGTTTTTT
>TRBD1|-|TRBV3-1/TRBV3-2|TRBJ1-2
CASSQIDRGSGYTF
TGTGCCAGCAGCCAAATCGACAGGGGGAGTGGCTACACCTTC
>-|few|TRBV3-1/TRBV3-2|TRBJ2-1
CASSQQGSYGNEQFF
TGTGCCAGCAGCCAACAGGGGTCCTATGGCAATGAGCAGTTCTTC
>TRBD1|-|TRBV30|TRBJ1-2
CAWVRGRRSNNYGYTF
TGTGCCTGGGTGAGGGGGCGTAGGTCTAATAACTATGGCTACACCTTC
>-|-|TRBV6-4|TRBJ1-5
CARNPFFRQPQHF
TGTGCCAGGAATCCCTTTTTCCGGCAGCCCCAGCATTTT
>-|-|TRBV21-1|TRBJ2-3
CASRRADTQYF
TGTGCCAGCAGGCGCGCAGATACGCAGTATTTT
>-|-|TRBV3-1/TRBV3-2|TRBJ1-1
CASSPLAGGGVAFF
TGTGCCAGCAGCCCCTTAGCGGGGGGAGGGGTAGCTTTCTTT
>-|-|TRBV7-2|TRBJ2-7
CASSQRVASNYEQYF
TGTGCCAGCAGCCAGCGAGTAGCGAGTAACTACGAGCAGTACTTC
>-|-|TRBV7-3|TRBJ2-5
CASSLAVQETQYF
TGTGCCAGCAGCTTGGCGGTCCAAGAGACCCAGTACTTC
>-|-|TRBV7-2|TRBJ1-4
CASSLAGINEKLFF
TGTGCCAGCAGCTTGGCAGGGATCAATGAAAAACTGTTTTTT
>-|-|TRBV21-1|TRBJ1-1
CASRIKRDTSTYMGAFF
TGTGCCAGCAGGATCAAGCGGGACACCTCGACGTACATGGGGGCTTTCTTT